This T cell receptor beta chain is from a study of a mutant IDH1 vaccine in newly diagnosed glioma. Study details: Previous care, which was radiotherapy, temozolomide, or both, most often involved both.

Indicated time point: week 35, safety follow-up. All doses held 300 ug of mutant IDH1 20-mer peptide, with topical imiquimod. Data came from immunoSEQ multiplex PCR; TCRdb stores just in-frame clones and leaves some out. The repertoire holds fewer than 70,000 clones, with more than 85% as singletons. Deletions cut 7 bases from V and 7 bases from J, with 19 bases between. Germline V gene sequence: CDR1 MNHNY, CDR2 SVGAGI (reference sequence). This CDR3 spans 15 amino acids. To note about this clone: Its specificity is unknown.

This receptor was taken from a man aged 25 to 45 with glioma. The source was PBMCs, collected from a glioma patient whose treatment included an IDH1 peptide vaccine. This sequence joins TRBV6-6 and TRBJ2-2, with TRBD2 as a possible D gene (5 bases). Here the CDR3 reads CASTRDGGLGGELFF. CDR3 nucleotide sequence: TGTGCCAGCACCCGCGACGGAGGCCTAGGCGGGGAGCTGTTTTTT.